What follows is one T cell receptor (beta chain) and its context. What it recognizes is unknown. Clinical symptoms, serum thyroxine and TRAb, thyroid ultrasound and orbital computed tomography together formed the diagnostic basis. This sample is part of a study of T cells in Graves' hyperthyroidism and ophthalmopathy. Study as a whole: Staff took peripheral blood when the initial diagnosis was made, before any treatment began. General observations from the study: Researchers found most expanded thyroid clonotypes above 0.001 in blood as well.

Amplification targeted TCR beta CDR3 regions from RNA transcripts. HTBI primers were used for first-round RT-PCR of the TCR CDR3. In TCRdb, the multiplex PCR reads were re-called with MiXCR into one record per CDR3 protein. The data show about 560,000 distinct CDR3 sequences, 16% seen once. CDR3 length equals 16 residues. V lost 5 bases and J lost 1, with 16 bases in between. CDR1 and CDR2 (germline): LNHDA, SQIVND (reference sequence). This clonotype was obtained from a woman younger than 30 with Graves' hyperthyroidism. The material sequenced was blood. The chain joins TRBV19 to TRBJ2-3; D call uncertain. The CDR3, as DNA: TGTGCCAGTAGTTCTACGCCCCTAATGGGCACAGATACGCAGTATTTT. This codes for CASSSTPLMGTDTQYF. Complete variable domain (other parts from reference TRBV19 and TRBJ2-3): DGGITQSPKYLFRKEGQNVTLSCEQNLNHDAMYWYRQDPGQGLRLIYYSQIVNDFQKGDIAEGYSVSREKKESFPLTVTSAQKNPTAFYLCASSSTPLMGTDTQYFGPGTRLTVL.